Shown below are 3 T cell receptor beta chains from a single sample sequenced in a study of CD8 T cells in ankylosing spondylitis. TCRdb re-called the 5' RACE reads through MiXCR, storing one row per CDR3 protein. The table has around 130,000 distinct CDR3 sequences, approximately 6.8% seen once. Sample: blood, either unsorted or a sorted T cell fraction (not recorded which). Receptors originate from a male donor with ankylosing spondylitis or in good health (not recorded which).

This clonotype was seen ten or more times. CDR3 region: CASTREAGGYNEQFF. The CDR3 DNA reads as TGTGCCAGCACCCGTGAGGCAGGTGGCTACAATGAGCAGTTCTTC. The chain employs TRBV12-3 or TRBV12-4 and TRBJ2-1; D remains ambiguous. V shed 7 bases and J shed 3 bases, with 16 bases lying between them. The CDR3 covers 15 residues.

In this sample, this clonotype turned up many times. This sequence joins TRBV12-3 or TRBV12-4 and TRBJ2-1; no clear D gene. Trimming left V 6 bases short and J 0 bases short, with 12 bases between. The CDR3 length is 15 residues. The CDR3, as DNA: TGTGCCAGCAGCCCCAGCCTTAGCTCCTACAATGAGCAGTTCTTC. It is translated as CASSPSLSSYNEQFF.

This clonotype was recorded many times. The rearrangement uses TRBV12-3 or TRBV12-4 and TRBJ1-2, with 8 positions matching TRBD1. The CDR3 covers 12 residues. After removal of 7 bases from V and 6 bases from J, the junction contained 4 bases not matched to a gene. In DNA form, the CDR3 reads TGTGCCAGCACCTCAGGGGGCAATGGCTACACCTTC. This translates into CASTSGGNGYTF.